This T cell receptor (beta chain) was sequenced for a study of human T cells and chemical hapten exposure. For the study at large: Patches with 0.01% DPC went on the upper back, and the tests were read at 6 days.

Per the germline V gene, CDR1 is ENHRY and CDR2 is SYGVKD. This CDR3 has 16 amino acids. V shed 8 bases, J shed 0 bases, and the junction held 10 bases outside the gene matches. This clonotype has just a few counts. As for time point: patch test 2, 6 weeks after DPC sensitization. Treatment denoted: therapeutic diphenylcyclopropenone sensitization with weekly scalp DPC. TCRdb re-called the RACE reads with MiXCR, one entry per CDR3 protein. The table lists a few hundred thousand distinct CDR3 sequences, about 6% of them singletons. The clonotype originates from a woman between 18 and 30 years old with alopecia areata. Some clones in this sample may be carry-over from other donors' samples. The specimen was whole blood, collected in connection with sensitization to the hapten diphenylcyclopropenone (DPC). The chain has TRBV10-3 and TRBJ2-1, with TRBD2 matching over 7 bases. CDR3 sequence (DNA): TGTGCCATCCTCGATTCGCGGGGGAGCTCCTACAATGAGCAGTTCTTC. Residues: CAILDSRGSSYNEQFF.